The clone carrying this T cell receptor beta chain showed up just a few times. The data were obtained in a study of blood T cell repertoires in COVID-19. TCRdb keeps only in-frame clones here, not all; method: immunoSEQ multiplex PCR. This sample carries approximately 85,000 clones, approximately 78% of them seen once, and the ten largest clones take approximately 13%. Looked up from germline, CDR1 is LGHDT and CDR2 is YNNKEL (reference sequence). With 4 bases clipped from V and 3 bases from J, the junction kept 3 bases outside the gene matches. The CDR3 covers 14 residues. Sequencing input: peripheral blood. The chain is built from TRBV3-1 (or the pseudogene TRBV3-2) and TRBJ2-7, with 10 nucleotides matching TRBD2. This clonotype was sampled from a human donor in a cohort sampled during active COVID-19. The CDR3 nucleotides read TGTGCCAGCAGCCCCCCTAGCGGGGGCTACGAGCAGTACTTC. Its translation: CASSPPSGGYEQYF.